A selection of T cell receptor beta chains follows, all from one sample in a study of blood T cells in healthy people across ages. MiXCR, applied by TCRdb to the 5' RACE reads, yields one record per CDR3 protein. Counted here are some 670,000 distinct CDR3 sequences, approximately 52% occurring once; the ten biggest clones make up about 13%. Material for sequencing was blood. These receptors all come from an elderly woman in good health. The CDR3 runs from the conserved cysteine through the conserved F or W. D genes are given only for firm matches. The size field is filled for only some rows; it gives once, few, many or a size class.

NA,TRBV15,TRBJ2-5,NA,CATSELSQETQYF,TGTGCCACCAGCGAACTATCCCAAGAGACCCAGTACTTC
few,TRBV7-3,TRBJ2-1,NA,CASSSNHGSTLQQFF,TGTGCCAGCAGCTCCAATCACGGAAGCACCCTGCAGCAGTTCTTC
many,TRBV5-1,TRBJ1-2,NA,CASSSGSGYTF,TGCGCCAGCAGCTCCGGAAGTGGCTACACCTTC
NA,TRBV12-3/TRBV12-4,TRBJ2-1,TRBD2,CASSFSSGSNEQFF,TGTGCCAGCAGTTTCTCTAGCGGGAGTAATGAGCAGTTCTTC
NA,TRBV29-1,TRBJ2-1,NA,CSVEGKQGLRNEQFF,TGCAGCGTTGAAGGTAAACAGGGCCTCCGCAATGAGCAGTTCTTC
NA,TRBV12-3/TRBV12-4,TRBJ2-7,NA,CASSSTGLGEQYF,TGTGCCAGCAGTTCTACAGGGTTGGGCGAGCAGTACTTC
many,TRBV29-1,TRBJ2-1,NA,CSAPRTSLPNEQFF,TGCAGCGCCCCGAGGACTTCCCTACCCAATGAGCAGTTCTTC
many,TRBV30,TRBJ2-6,NA,CAWASDSGANVLTF,TGTGCCTGGGCCTCAGACTCTGGGGCCAACGTCCTGACTTTC
NA,TRBV4-2,TRBJ2-7,NA,CASSQGGLATSSYEQYF,TGTGCCAGCAGCCAGGGGGGCCTAGCGACAAGCTCCTACGAGCAGTACTTC
NA,TRBV6-2/TRBV6-3,TRBJ1-5,NA,CASSPRDKQPQHF,TGTGCCAGCAGCCCACGGGACAAACAGCCCCAGCATTTT
once,TRBV20-1,TRBJ2-5,NA,CSAPSRDSEGKTQYF,TGCAGTGCCCCCTCCCGGGACTCCGAGGGCAAGACCCAGTACTTC
NA,TRBV10-2,TRBJ2-3,TRBD2,CASRWSSGGTDTQYF,TGCGCCAGCAGGTGGTCTAGCGGGGGCACAGATACGCAGTATTTT
NA,TRBV10-3,TRBJ2-4,NA,CAISLGGEGNIQYF,TGTGCCATCAGCCTCGGGGGCGAGGGAAACATTCAGTACTTC
NA,TRBV2,TRBJ1-1,NA,CASSEGGGAGDEAFF,TGTGCCAGCAGTGAGGGGGGCGGGGCAGGGGACGAAGCTTTCTTT
NA,TRBV20-1,TRBJ2-7,TRBD1,CSARPPGQGADEQYF,TGCAGTGCTAGACCTCCGGGACAGGGGGCCGACGAGCAGTACTTC
NA,TRBV7-7,TRBJ2-5,TRBD2,CASSLVLAGISSGETQYF,TGTGCTAGCAGCTTAGTACTAGCGGGGATCAGTTCGGGAGAGACCCAGTACTTC
NA,TRBV27,TRBJ2-1,NA,CASSLNARSSEQFF,TGTGCCAGCAGTTTAAATGCTAGGAGTTCTGAGCAGTTCTTC
few,TRBV5-1,TRBJ1-1,NA,CASSLESGTTEAFF,TGCGCCAGCAGCTTGGAAAGTGGGACGACTGAAGCTTTCTTT
NA,TRBV10-3,TRBJ2-7,TRBD1,CAISEFGQGLSYEQYF,TGTGCCATCAGTGAGTTTGGACAGGGGTTATCCTACGAGCAGTACTTC
few,TRBV20-1,TRBJ2-3,NA,CSARKGAGGRLGRTDTQYF,TGCAGTGCTAGGAAGGGGGCGGGAGGAAGGCTTGGCAGGACAGATACGCAGTATTTT
NA,TRBV29-1,TRBJ1-2,NA,CSVDGRDYGYTF,TGCAGCGTTGACGGCAGAGACTATGGCTACACCTTC
NA,TRBV5-1,TRBJ2-1,NA,CASSLLPDGYNEQFF,TGCGCCAGCAGCCTCCTGCCCGACGGGTACAATGAGCAGTTCTTC
NA,TRBV5-1,TRBJ2-7,TRBD2,CASSESGGLEEQYF,TGCGCCAGCAGCGAGAGCGGGGGACTAGAAGAGCAGTACTTC
NA,TRBV6-6,TRBJ2-7,NA,CASSYEQGGFYEQYF,TGTGCCAGCAGTTACGAACAGGGCGGTTTCTACGAGCAGTACTTC
NA,TRBV28,TRBJ2-1,TRBD1,CASSFVGTGLQGSYNEQFF,TGTGCCAGCAGTTTTGTCGGGACAGGTCTTCAAGGGTCCTACAATGAGCAGTTCTTC
NA,TRBV15,TRBJ2-1,NA,CATSPLGRDTSYNEQFF,TGTGCCACCAGCCCACTAGGGAGGGACACGTCCTACAATGAGCAGTTCTTC
once,TRBV25-1,TRBJ2-3,NA,CATRGDATDTQYF,TGTGCCACCAGGGGGGACGCCACAGATACGCAGTATTTT
NA,TRBV10-1,TRBJ1-2,NA,CASSADRTGGYTF,TGCGCCAGCAGCGCTGACAGGACCGGTGGCTACACCTTC
few,TRBV20-1,TRBJ2-7,NA,CSANQVVGYEQYF,TGCAGTGCTAACCAGGTCGTCGGGTATGAGCAGTACTTC
NA,TRBV5-1,TRBJ2-5,TRBD1,CASSLGQGISETQYF,TGCGCCAGCAGCCTTGGACAGGGAATTTCAGAGACCCAGTACTTC
many,TRBV28,TRBJ2-7,NA,CASHAEYQTGDEQYF,TGTGCCAGCCACGCCGAGTACCAAACTGGGGACGAGCAGTACTTC
NA,TRBV9,TRBJ2-1,TRBD2,CASSVGASGVDEQFF,TGTGCCAGCAGCGTAGGGGCTAGCGGGGTGGATGAGCAGTTCTTC
NA,TRBV7-9,TRBJ2-1,NA,CAIGGFGRLQQFF,TGTGCCATTGGGGGTTTCGGACGTCTACAGCAGTTCTTC
NA,TRBV28,TRBJ2-2,TRBD2,CASSWGGRNTGELFF,TGTGCCAGCAGCTGGGGAGGGAGGAACACCGGGGAGCTGTTTTTT
many,TRBV6-5,TRBJ2-5,NA,CASSYLTGSETQYF,TGTGCCAGCAGTTACCTCACAGGGAGTGAGACCCAGTACTTC
NA,TRBV5-6,TRBJ2-7,NA,CASSLLQPPYEQYF,TGTGCCAGCAGCTTATTACAGCCCCCCTACGAGCAGTACTTC
NA,TRBV7-6,TRBJ1-5,TRBD1,CASSLGGAGGRQPQHF,TGTGCCAGCAGCTTAGGAGGGGCAGGGGGCCGTCAGCCCCAGCATTTT
NA,TRBV4-1,TRBJ1-5,NA,CASSQATHSNQPQHF,TGCGCCAGCAGCCAAGCCACCCATAGCAATCAGCCCCAGCATTTT
few,TRBV29-1,TRBJ2-3,NA,CSVFFGGRSTDTQYF,TGCAGCGTTTTCTTCGGTGGTCGAAGCACAGATACGCAGTATTTT
NA,TRBV2,TRBJ2-2,NA,CASSVDRNTGELFF,TGTGCCAGCAGCGTGGACAGGAACACCGGGGAGCTGTTTTTT
many,TRBV12-3/TRBV12-4,TRBJ2-1,NA,CASSGGGTGENYNEQFF,TGTGCCAGCAGTGGGGGGGGGACAGGTGAAAACTACAATGAGCAGTTCTTC
NA,TRBV20-1,TRBJ1-1,NA,CSALTDMNTEAFF,TGCAGTGCTTTGACTGACATGAACACTGAAGCTTTCTTT
NA,TRBV6-5,TRBJ2-3,TRBD2,CASSYGTSGGPADAQYF,TGTGCCAGCAGCTACGGAACTAGCGGGGGGCCCGCGGATGCGCAGTATTTT
many,TRBV28,TRBJ2-5,NA,CASSYPEWGRAVQETQYF,TGTGCCAGCAGTTACCCCGAGTGGGGCCGAGCTGTCCAAGAGACCCAGTACTTC
NA,TRBV4-3,TRBJ2-1,NA,CASSQDRGAWNEQFF,TGCGCCAGCAGCCAAGATCGCGGGGCTTGGAATGAGCAGTTCTTC
NA,TRBV28,TRBJ1-2,NA,CARSPPGAYGYTF,TGTGCCCGCAGTCCCCCGGGGGCATATGGCTACACCTTC
once,TRBV7-2,TRBJ2-1,NA,CASSLVGQGEQFF,TGTGCCAGCAGCTTAGTAGGTCAGGGAGAGCAGTTCTTC
many,TRBV6-6,TRBJ1-1,TRBD1,CASSGQGAITNTEAFF,TGTGCCAGCAGCGGACAGGGGGCGATTACGAACACTGAAGCTTTCTTT
NA,TRBV7-2,TRBJ2-1,NA,CASSPGDGWGPSYNEQFF,TGTGCCAGCAGCCCCGGAGATGGCTGGGGGCCCTCCTACAATGAGCAGTTCTTC
many,TRBV7-9,TRBJ2-1,NA,CASSLAANNEQFF,TGTGCCAGCAGCTTAGCAGCCAACAATGAGCAGTTCTTC